One and the same sample provided the 9 T cell receptor beta chains below, sequenced in a study of OX40 agonist ivuxolimab in advanced cancers. Sequencing was performed with immunoSEQ multiplex PCR; in TCRdb, only in-frame clones are kept and a portion is missing. Among tens of thousands of clones listed, about 93% were seen once. The sample in question was CD4+ or CD8+ T cells sorted from blood, obtained in a trial of the OX40 agonist ivuxolimab. The source of these receptors is an adult with an advanced solid tumor such as melanoma, head and neck, liver or kidney cancer.

The chain joins TRBV7-6 to TRBJ1-6, with a weak D call TRBD1 (5 bases). With 2 bases removed from V and 8 bases from J, the gap between germline ends came to 22 bases. Germline CDR1 SGHVS, CDR2 FNYEAQ. This CDR3 comprises 18 residues. The CDR3 loop reads CASSLKSPTGGPYSPLHF. The CDR3 DNA reads TGTGCCAGCAGCTTAAAGTCACCAACCGGGGGTCCTTATTCACCCCTCCACTTT.

The chain is built from TRBV23-1 and TRBJ1-2; 7 nucleotides line up with TRBD1. TRBV23-1 counts as an open reading frame of uncertain function. This CDR3 region has 14 residues. The junction had 6 bases not matched to a gene; V was cut back by 2 bases and J by 6 bases. The CDR3 sequence: CASSQADRDHGYTF. DNA for the CDR3: TGCGCCAGCAGTCAAGCAGACAGGGATCATGGCTACACCTTC.

V gene TRBV28 combines with J gene TRBJ2-7, with D possibly TRBD2 on 5 matching bases. Trimming removed 4 bases at V and 0 bases at J, with 22 bases between. CDR3 size: 18 residues. CDR1 is MDHEN and CDR2 is SYDVKM in the germline V gene. The CDR3 spells CASSSPEVMQRSSYEQYF. CDR3 nucleotides: TGTGCCAGCAGTTCCCCCGAGGTCATGCAGCGGTCCTCCTACGAGCAGTACTTC.

The chain employs TRBV9 and TRBJ1-4, with D possibly TRBD1 on 5 matching bases. There are 14 residues in the CDR3. V dropped 2 bases and J dropped 4 bases, with 9 bases sitting between them. Per the germline V gene, CDR1 is SGDLS and CDR2 is YYNGEE. In DNA, the CDR3 is TGTGCCAGCAGCGTCAGCCAGGGTAATGAAAAACTGTTTTTT. As protein: CASSVSQGNEKLFF.

The J gene is TRBJ2-3, the V gene TRBV5-1; the match to TRBD1 covers 7 bases. This CDR3 contains 17 residues. Germline trimming cut 0 bases from V and 5 bases from J; bases unmatched to any gene: 12. Germline V lookup: CDR1 SGHRS, CDR2 YFSETQ. The CDR3 loop reads CASSLADLGGERDTQYF. In nucleotides, the CDR3 is TGCGCCAGCAGCTTGGCCGATCTAGGGGGCGAGAGAGATACGCAGTATTTT. Looking up the rest from reference TRBV5-1 and TRBJ2-3 gives the full variable domain: KAGVTQTPRYLIKTRGQQVTLSCSPISGHRSVSWYQQTPGQGLQFLFEYFSETQRNKGNFPGRFSGRQFSNSRSEMNVSTLELGDSALYLCASSLADLGGERDTQYFGPGTRLTVL.

The gene calls are TRBV6-5 and TRBJ2-4, with D perhaps matching TRBD2 (5 bases). The CDR3 has 16 amino acids. Germline values: CDR1 MNHEY, CDR2 SVGAGI. The V end was cut by 0 bases, the J end by 0 bases, with 9 bases between. For the CDR3, the DNA is TGTGCCAGCAGTTACTCGATAGCGCAAGCCAAAAACATTCAGTACTTC. Encoded protein: CASSYSIAQAKNIQYF.

J is TRBJ1-4 and V is TRBV27, with a tentative D call TRBD1 (5 bases). Germline V lookup: CDR1 MNHEY, CDR2 SMNVEV (reference sequence). V lost 6 bases and J lost 2, with 19 bases in between. The CDR3 length is 17 residues. In nucleotides, the CDR3 is TGTGCCAGCAGCCCTAACCCTGGGGGGTACACTAATGAAAAACTGTTTTTT. Protein: CASSPNPGGYTNEKLFF.

In its sample, this clone ranks as large (0.1 to 1%). The chain joins TRBV30 to TRBJ1-2; a weak D match, TRBD1 (5 bases). There are 15 residues in the CDR3. Germline V gives CDR1 GTSNPN, CDR2 SVGIG (reference sequence). Trimming took off 0 bases at V and 4 bases at J, with 15 bases between the two ends. The CDR3 region is CAWSVGGYHIYGYTF. CDR3 DNA: TGTGCCTGGAGTGTCGGGGGATATCACATCTATGGCTACACCTTC.

This sequence joins TRBV28 and TRBJ2-7, with D tentatively TRBD1 (6 bases). There are 15 residues in the CDR3. V shed 4 bases and J shed 0 bases, with 13 bases lying between them. CDR1 is MDHEN and CDR2 is SYDVKM in the germline V gene. The CDR3 sequence is CASSSYRVSSYEQYF. CDR3 nucleotide sequence: TGTGCCAGCAGTTCTTACAGGGTATCCTCCTACGAGCAGTACTTC.